One sample yielded the 15 T cell receptor beta chains listed below, sequenced in a study of human T cells and chemical hapten exposure (dated by TCRdb to the early 2020s). The meaning of the sample's time point label: patch test 3, about 24 weeks after DPC sensitization. The sample's treatment or condition label is to be understood as: therapeutic diphenylcyclopropenone sensitization with weekly scalp DPC. Libraries were constructed by RACE. The sample was run on a NextSeq 500. The raw public reads went through TCRdb reprocessing: fastp at Q25, MiXCR clone calling, in-frame beta chains kept. Rows are unified per CDR3 protein, each entry keeping the most common DNA and genes. The sample contains some 60,000 distinct CDR3 sequences, around 12% of them found a single time. The ten largest clones take up roughly 2.3% of the sample. The sequencing here drew on whole blood, taken in connection with sensitization to the hapten diphenylcyclopropenone (DPC). Source of these receptors: a man between 25 and 39 years old with alopecia areata. Some clones in this sample may be carry-over from other donors' samples.

The chain joins TRBV9 to TRBJ2-1; no firm D call. In germline, CDR1 is SGDLS, CDR2 YYNGEE. The CDR3 loop spans 15 amino acids. V was pared by 0 bases and J by 9 bases, with 16 bases between. The CDR3 region is CASSVGGGPLFEQFF. CDR3 coding DNA: TGTGCCAGCAGCGTAGGCGGCGGACCCCTCTTTGAGCAGTTCTTC.

This clonotype was counted at least ten times. The gene calls are TRBV28 and TRBJ1-5; D possibly corresponds to TRBD1 (5 bases). In germline, CDR1 is MDHEN, CDR2 SYDVKM. Trimming left V 2 bases short and J 4 bases short, with 15 bases between. CDR3 length: 16 amino acids. The CDR3 coding sequence is TGTGCCAGCAGTTTACAGGGATGGGGCCCAAATCAGCCCCAGCATTTT. Translating gives CASSLQGWGPNQPQHF.

The chain joins TRBV7-2 to TRBJ2-7; D not resolved. V lost 4 bases and J 3 bases, leaving 10 bases between the germline ends. Germline V lookup: CDR1 SGHTA, CDR2 FQGNSA. The CDR3 is made up of 13 amino acids. The CDR3 spells CASSSSARYEQYF. Here the CDR3 DNA reads TGTGCCAGCAGCTCCTCGGCCCGCTACGAGCAGTACTTC.

This clonotype showed up just a few times. The chain employs TRBV20-1 and TRBJ1-5; D call uncertain. The CDR3 contains 14 residues. CDR1 is DFQATT, CDR2 SNEGSKA, per germline (reference sequence). Here the CDR3 DNA reads TGCAGCCGAAGAGGCAAGTATAGCAATCAGCCCCAGCATTTT. Amino acids: CSRRGKYSNQPQHF.

The chain is built from TRBV3-1 and TRBJ1-1; a possible D gene is TRBD1 (6 bases). The CDR3 totals 15 residues. V gave up 1 base and J gave up 6 bases, with 15 bases separating them. Germline CDR1 LGHDT, CDR2 YNNKEL (reference sequence). In DNA form, the CDR3 reads TGTGCCAGCAGCCAAGTGCCCAGGGGAGACGCTGAAGCTTTCTTT. Protein product: CASSQVPRGDAEAFF.

This clonotype was observed many times. At one end the junction does not follow the germline gene, possibly because of a read error. The chain is built from TRBV20-1 and TRBJ1-5; D is uncertain. The CDR3 has 14 residues. CDR1 is DFQATT, CDR2 SNEGSKA, per germline (reference sequence). The CDR3 DNA follows: TGCAGTGCCAGAGGCCGTGAGCGCAATCAGCCCCAGCATTTT. Encoded protein: CSARGRERNQPQHF.

The chain recombines TRBV18 with TRBJ2-7; 7 bases are shared with TRBD1. The length of the CDR3 is 15 residues. Per germline, CDR1 KGHSH and CDR2 LQKENI. V shed 3 bases, J shed 2 bases, and the junction held 7 bases outside the gene matches. The CDR3 DNA is TGTGCCAGCTCACCGGCGGACAGGCGCACCTACGAGCAGTACTTC. It is translated as CASSPADRRTYEQYF.

In this sample, this clonotype turned up many times. The chain joins TRBV10-3 to TRBJ1-1; TRBD1 might be the D (6 bases). Between the trimmed V and J ends, which lost 6 bases and 7 bases, there was a span of 12 bases. This CDR3 contains 12 residues. The V gene's germline CDR1 is ENHRY and CDR2 SYGVKD. CDR3 region: CAIRFRGNEAFF. CDR3 coding DNA: TGTGCCATCAGATTCAGGGGTAATGAAGCTTTCTTT.

V is TRBV3-1 and J is TRBJ1-5; D unclear. Germline V gene data show CDR1 as LGHDT and CDR2 as YNNKEL (reference sequence). This CDR3 is built from 13 residues. Deletions cut 0 bases from V and 6 bases from J, with 6 bases between. The CDR3 coding sequence is TGTGCCAGCAGCCAAGATATAAGTCAGCCCCAGCATTTT. This sequence encodes CASSQDISQPQHF.

The rearrangement links TRBV28 to TRBJ1-6; D is possibly TRBD1 (6 bases). Trimming left V 3 bases short and J 14 bases short, with 20 bases between. CDR1 is MDHEN and CDR2 is SYDVKM in the germline V gene. The CDR3 spans 15 residues. The CDR3 here is CASSFRRTAFGTLHF. The CDR3 DNA reads as TGTGCCAGCAGTTTCCGGCGGACAGCGTTTGGCACCCTCCACTTT. Full variable domain (rest looked up from reference TRBV28 and TRBJ1-6): DVKVTQSSRYLVKRTGEKVFLECVQDMDHENMFWYRQDPGLGLRLIYFSYDVKMKEKGDIPEGYSVSREKKERFSLILESASTNQTSMYLCASSFRRTAFGTLHFGNGTRLTVT.

This clonotype appeared many times. The chain combines TRBV19 with TRBJ1-1; no clear D gene. CDR3 length: 14 amino acids. Trimming removed 6 bases at V and 1 base at J, with 12 bases between. CDR1 is LNHDA and CDR2 is SQIVND in the germline V gene (reference sequence). For the CDR3, the DNA is TGTGCCAGTAGGAGAGACGCGCGGAACACTGAAGCTTTCTTT. Protein: CASRRDARNTEAFF.

This clonotype showed up just a few times. V and J are TRBV5-5 and TRBJ2-3, with a weak D call TRBD1 (5 bases). Trimming shortened V by 1 base and J by 0 bases, and 9 bases separated the two germline ends. This CDR3 is built from 15 residues. Looked up from germline, CDR1 is SGHKS and CDR2 is YYEKEE (reference sequence). The DNA for the CDR3 is TGTGCCAGCAGCTTGAACTGGGGCAGCACAGATACGCAGTATTTT. Amino acids: CASSLNWGSTDTQYF. The whole variable domain, filled in from reference TRBV5-5 and TRBJ2-3, reads DAGVTQSPTHLIKTRGQQVTLRCSPISGHKSVSWYQQVLGQGPQFIFQYYEKEERGRGNFPDRFSARQFPNYSSELNVNALLLGDSALYLCASSLNWGSTDTQYFGPGTRLTVL.

In its sample, this clonotype was seen many times. The chain carries TRBV29-1 and TRBJ2-7; D may match TRBD1 or TRBD2 (7 bases each). Germline lookup yields CDR1 SQVTM and CDR2 ANQGSEA. V lost 4 bases and J 4 bases, leaving 11 bases between the germline ends. The CDR3 is made up of 12 amino acids. In nucleotides, the CDR3 is TGCAGCGTTGTTCAGGGGGGGTACGAGCAGTACTTC. Translating gives CSVVQGGYEQYF.

There are a few counts of this clonotype. V gene TRBV5-1 combines with J gene TRBJ1-2; maybe TRBD1 (6 bases). The CDR3 loop spans 15 amino acids. Germline assignment: CDR1 SGHRS and CDR2 YFSETQ. V was cut by 0 bases and J by 4 bases, with 13 bases left in between. The CDR3 DNA sequence: TGCGCCAGCAGCTTGGCGTGGGACACGACCTATGGCTACACCTTC. Protein sequence: CASSLAWDTTYGYTF. Full variable domain (remainder filled in from reference TRBV5-1 and TRBJ1-2): KAGVTQTPRYLIKTRGQQVTLSCSPISGHRSVSWYQQTPGQGLQFLFEYFSETQRNKGNFPGRFSGRQFSNSRSEMNVSTLELGDSALYLCASSLAWDTTYGYTFGSGTRLTVV.

V usage is TRBV21-1 and J usage is TRBJ1-1. TRBV21-1 is a pseudogene locus. There are 14 residues in the CDR3. The CDR3 bases are TGTGCCAGCAGTCGTTACAGGGAGCGGGATGAAGCTTTCTTT. It encodes CASSRYRERDEAFF.